This TCR beta chain was identified in a study of cytomegalovirus exposure and HLA in healthy donors. Study at large: There were about 85 million unique TCRs (from HLA-typed donors) in an early data release. The Caucasian-associated ancestry cluster contained 81% of the roughly 400 genotyped donors. General observations from the study: Across HLA loci, a later analysis found differing TCR association rates, with DRB1 most and HLA-C fewest. In vitro checks showed that three CMV-associated chains really do target CMV antigens.

The V segment lost 0 bases and the J segment 3 bases; nucleotides outside the gene matches: 15. CDR3 length: 19 amino acids. Germline lookup yields CDR1 SGHRS and CDR2 YFSETQ. Concerning this clone itself: Its antigen is undetermined.

Amplification used 60 Vbeta primers and 13 Jbeta primers. The repertoire was sequenced with immunoSEQ multiplex PCR; TCRdb's copy has only in-frame clones and lacks some. The data show more than 95,000 clones, about four fifths seen once. The sample comprised PBMCs. This receptor was identified in an older woman in good health and CMV-seropositive. The chain couples TRBV5-1 to TRBJ2-3, with TRBD1 matching 8 bases. The CDR3 protein is CASSLVWSGTGGETDTQYF. CDR3 DNA sequence: TGCGCCAGCAGCTTGGTGTGGAGTGGGACAGGAGGAGAGACAGATACGCAGTATTTT. Full variable domain (remainder filled in from reference TRBV5-1 and TRBJ2-3): KAGVTQTPRYLIKTRGQQVTLSCSPISGHRSVSWYQQTPGQGLQFLFEYFSETQRNKGNFPGRFSGRQFSNSRSEMNVSTLELGDSALYLCASSLVWSGTGGETDTQYFGPGTRLTVL.